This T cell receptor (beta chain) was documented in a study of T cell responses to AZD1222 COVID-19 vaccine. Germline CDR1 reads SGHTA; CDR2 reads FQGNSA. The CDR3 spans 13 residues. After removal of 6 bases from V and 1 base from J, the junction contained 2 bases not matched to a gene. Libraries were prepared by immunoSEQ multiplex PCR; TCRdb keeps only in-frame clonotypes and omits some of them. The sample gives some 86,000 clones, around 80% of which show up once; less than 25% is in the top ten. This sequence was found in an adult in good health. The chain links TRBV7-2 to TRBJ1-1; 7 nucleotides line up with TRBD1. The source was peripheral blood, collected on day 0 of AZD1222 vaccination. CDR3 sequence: CASSYRGNTEAFF. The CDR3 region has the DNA TGTGCCAGCAGTTACAGGGGGAACACTGAAGCTTTCTTT.